This record concerns one T cell receptor (beta chain) sequence. Other nucleotide sequences in the sample specify the same CDR3. This record comes from a study of blood T cell repertoires in COVID-19. Background on the study: Sites in the United States, Italy and Spain provided acute and convalescent COVID-19 samples.

TCRdb keeps only in-frame clones here, not all; method: immunoSEQ multiplex PCR. Of a few hundred thousand clones detected, 75% to 95% appear once; the ten largest clones hold around 2.6%. Trimming removed 3 bases at V and 0 bases at J, with 5 bases between. Germline loops: CDR1 LNHDA, CDR2 SQIVND (reference sequence). The CDR3 covers 13 residues. The sequencing input was peripheral blood. The chain recombines TRBV19 with TRBJ1-1; D gene uncertain. The TCR originated in a person between 18 and 35 years old with COVID-19, enrolled during active disease. For the CDR3, the DNA is TGTGCCAGTAGTATTACAGTGAACACTGAAGCTTTCTTT. Residues: CASSITVNTEAFF.